These 32 T cell receptor beta chains were all obtained from the same sample, sequenced in a study of T cell clonality in common variable immunodeficiency. Assay used: immunoSEQ multiplex PCR; TCRdb lists only in-frame clones, some missing. The profile covers 25,000 to 35,000 clones, none occurring a single time. Study outcomes and limitations: In common variable immunodeficiency, TCR beta chains reportedly carried fewer deletions and N-nucleotide insertions.

The antigens these receptors bind are not known. Input material: peripheral blood mononuclear cells. These receptors originate from a human donor with common variable immunodeficiency.

Ten or more counts support this clone. The read stops 3 residues short of the end of the CDR3; the missing end is completed from the germline J gene. This chain connects TRBV5-4 to TRBJ2-3; D is perhaps TRBD2 (6 bases). Germline V gene sequence: CDR1 SGHNT, CDR2 YYREEE (reference sequence). The germline V and J ends were trimmed by 1 base and 5 bases, with 11 bases remaining between them. The CDR3 sequence is 14 residues long. The CDR3 DNA, read in part, is TGTGCCAGCAGCTTGCTAGCCGGGGGAGATACG. The encoded protein is CASSLLAGGDT. The CDR3 as a whole reads CASSLLAGGDTQYF.

This clone was seen repeatedly, ten times or more. The CDR3 here is CASSFNPTNTEAFF. Incomplete CDR3 DNA: TGTGCCAGCAGTTTTAACCCTACGAACACTGAA. The V call is TRBV12-3 or TRBV12-4, the J call TRBJ1-1; D is undetermined. The read finishes 3 residues shy of the CDR3 end, and the germline J gene is used to complete it. The V and J ends lost 3 bases and 1 base respectively, with 9 bases between them. The CDR3 loop spans 14 amino acids.

This clone has ten or more counts. The sequence runs out 3 residues before the end of the CDR3; the remainder is reconstructed from the germline J gene. The V and J genes are TRBV5-1 and TRBJ2-7, with 7 positions matching TRBD1. Trimming at V came to 5 bases and at J to 3 bases, leaving 14 bases not matched to a gene. In germline, CDR1 is SGHRS, CDR2 YFSETQ. The CDR3 length is 16 residues. The CDR3: CASRPGTARTHYEQYF. The sequenced CDR3 bases are TGCGCCAGCAGACCAGGGACAGCCAGGACCCACTACGAG.

This clone was seen many times. The CDR3 end falls 3 residues outside the read, so it is completed with the germline J gene. The J gene is TRBJ1-1, the V gene TRBV10-3; 8 bases match TRBD1. CDR1 ENHRY and CDR2 SYGVKD come from the germline V gene. The CDR3 extends over 15 amino acids. Trimming removed 6 bases from V and 1 base from J; junction bases left unmatched: 7. CDR3 DNA, as far as it was read: TGTGCCATCAGGCCCTCCGGACAGGGGAACACTGAA. This gives the protein CAIRPSGQGNTE. In full, the CDR3 reads CAIRPSGQGNTEAFF.

In regard to this clone: The CDR3 goes on 3 residues after the read ends, and that part is filled in from the germline J gene. The chain combines TRBV13 with TRBJ1-1; the match to TRBD1 covers 8 bases. The CDR3 sequence is 15 residues long. Germline trimming cut 4 bases from V and 1 base from J; bases unmatched to any gene: 5. Looked up from germline, CDR1 is PRHDT and CDR2 is FYEKMQ (reference sequence). The CDR3 sequence is CASSSDRGWNTEAFF. The part of the CDR3 DNA that was read is TGTGCCAGCAGCTCCGACAGGGGCTGGAACACTGAA.

This clone has ten or more counts. The CDR3 end lies 3 residues beyond the end of the read and is filled in from the germline J gene. The genes are TRBV29-1 and TRBJ1-1, with 8 bases aligning to TRBD1. CDR3 length: 16 residues. The germline V gene has CDR1 SQVTM and CDR2 ANQGSEA. V shed 6 bases, J shed 0 bases, and the junction held 12 bases outside the gene matches. The CDR3 bases that were read are TGCAGCGTCCAAGGTACAGGGGGTAGTATGAACACTGAA. Translated, it gives CSVQGTGGSMNTE. The entire CDR3 sequence reads CSVQGTGGSMNTEAFF.

In the case of this clone: The sequence runs out 3 residues before the end of the CDR3; the remainder is reconstructed from the germline J gene. The rearrangement uses TRBV19 and TRBJ2-1; 13 bases fit TRBD2. V was pared by 3 bases and J by 4 bases, with 3 bases of the junction left unmatched. The germline gives CDR1 LNHDA, CDR2 SQIVND (reference sequence). The CDR3 is made up of 16 amino acids. CDR3 bases read: TGTGCCAGTAGTATGGGACTAGCGGGGCCTTACAATGAG. Encoded protein: CASSMGLAGPYNE. The complete CDR3 sequence is CASSMGLAGPYNEQFF.

This clone was recorded at least ten times. The read gets to within 3 residues of the CDR3 end, and the germline J gene fills in the rest. V gene TRBV7-9 combines with J gene TRBJ2-1; 10 positions agree with TRBD2. The CDR3 consists of 15 residues. Germline CDR1 and CDR2: SEHNR and FQNEAQ (reference sequence). V dropped 3 bases and J dropped 8; count of bases not matched to a gene: 7. Partial CDR3 DNA: TGTGCCAGCAGCTTGGGACTAGCGATGGGCGATGAG. Its protein product is CASSLGLAMGDE. The full CDR3 protein reads CASSLGLAMGDEQFF. The full variable domain, completed using reference TRBV7-9 and TRBJ2-1, is DTGVSQNPRHKITKRGQNVTFRCDPISEHNRLYWYRQTLGQGPEFLTYFQNEAQLEKSRLLSDRFSAERPKGSFSTLEIQRTEQGDSAMYLCASSLGLAMGDEQFFGPGTRLTVL.

For this clone: The read finishes 3 residues shy of the CDR3 end, and the germline J gene is used to complete it. This chain connects TRBV7-9 to TRBJ2-7; 8 bases align to TRBD2. Per the germline V gene, CDR1 is SEHNR and CDR2 is FQNEAQ (reference sequence). There are 15 residues in the CDR3. The V and J ends lost 4 bases and 5 bases, in that order; junction bases with no gene match: 10. CDR3: CASSSGWREVDEQYF. CDR3 bases read: TGTGCCAGCAGCTCGGGGTGGCGGGAGGTCGACGAG.

This clone was counted at least ten times. The sequence runs out 3 residues before the end of the CDR3; the remainder is reconstructed from the germline J gene. The V call is TRBV7-9, the J call TRBJ1-2; D call uncertain. The CDR3 covers 13 residues. V was cut by 3 bases and J by 4 bases, with 9 bases left in between. Germline CDR1 SEHNR, CDR2 FQNEAQ (reference sequence). CDR3 DNA (partial): TGTGCCAGCAGCTTGGCTGAGGCCTATGGC. It encodes CASSLAEAYG. The CDR3 as a whole reads CASSLAEAYGYTF.

The chain's CDR3 is CASPKRGSYEQYF. Incomplete CDR3 DNA: TGTGCCAGCCCCAAGCGGGGAAGCTACGAG. The chain is built from TRBV7-2 and TRBJ2-7, with 7 bases aligning to TRBD2. The read falls 3 residues short of the CDR3 end, and the missing part is taken from the germline J gene. CDR1 is SGHTA, CDR2 FQGNSA, per germline. The CDR3 has 13 residues. V gave up 8 bases and J gave up 3 bases; unmatched junction bases: 7.

This clone was picked up many times. CDR3 DNA (partial): TGTGCCATCAGTGAGACAGATACAAACACCGGGGAG. Protein sequence: CAISETDTNTGE. The entire CDR3 sequence reads CAISETDTNTGELFF. The chain combines TRBV10-3 with TRBJ2-2, with unresolved D. The read ends 3 residues early relative to the CDR3; the germline J gene fills the gap. The germline CDR1 and CDR2 sequences are ENHRY and SYGVKD. V lost 2 bases to trimming and J lost 2 bases, with 9 bases between them. This CDR3 region has 15 residues.

This clone has ten or more counts. The DNA ends 3 residues before the CDR3 does, and the rest of the CDR3 is filled in from the germline J gene. The rearrangement links TRBV20-1 to TRBJ2-2; 11 bases fit TRBD1. Germline CDR1 DFQATT, CDR2 SNEGSKA (reference sequence). With V trimmed by 4 bases and J by 5 bases, 3 bases remained unmatched. This CDR3 spans 14 amino acids. The sequenced part of the CDR3 DNA is TGCAGTGCTAACCGGGACAGGGGGACCGGGGAG. Encoded protein: CSANRDRGTGE. The entire CDR3 sequence reads CSANRDRGTGELFF.

This clone was observed a handful of times. Coverage ceases 3 residues before the CDR3 finishes, and the germline J gene fills in the end. The chain joins TRBV5-1 to TRBJ2-5; 15 bases match TRBD2. Looked up from germline, CDR1 is SGHRS and CDR2 is YFSETQ. The length of the CDR3 is 17 residues. V shed 3 bases and J 4 bases; nucleotides not matched to a gene: 7. Partial CDR3 DNA: TGCGCCAGCAGCTCCACGGGACTAGCGGGAGGTTCAGAGACC. Translated, it gives CASSSTGLAGGSET. The full CDR3 sequence reads CASSSTGLAGGSETQYF.

In its sample, this clone was seen many times. The read is 3 residues too short to cover the CDR3 end, so that end is filled in from the germline J gene. The genes are TRBV5-8 and TRBJ1-5; TRBD1 is a possible D gene (5 bases). The V end lost 3 bases, the J end lost 0 bases, and 10 bases lay between the germline ends. Germline V gene data show CDR1 as SGHTS and CDR2 as YDEGEE. The CDR3 has 15 residues. The covered CDR3 bases are TGTGCCAGCAGCTGGATTACAGGTAGCAATCAGCCC. This sequence encodes CASSWITGSNQP. The whole CDR3 is CASSWITGSNQPQHF.

This clone came up many times. The CDR3 end is not reached by the read, which stops 3 residues before it; the germline J gene fills it in. V is TRBV5-1 and J is TRBJ2-6, with 7 bases identical to TRBD1. Germline values: CDR1 SGHRS, CDR2 YFSETQ. This CDR3 spans 16 amino acids. The J segment lost 1 base and the V segment lost 4 bases, leaving 5 bases of the junction unmatched. The CDR3 sequence is CASSTGQPSGANVLTF. The CDR3 DNA, read in part, is TGCGCCAGCAGCACGGGACAGCCTTCTGGGGCCAACGTC.

The table lists this clone with many counts. The CDR3 end lies 3 residues beyond the end of the read and is filled in from the germline J gene. V gene TRBV14 combines with J gene TRBJ2-1, with D perhaps TRBD2 (5 bases). CDR1 is SGHDN and CDR2 is FVKESK in the germline V gene. V lost 2 bases and J 1 base, leaving 9 bases between the germline ends. CDR3 size: 15 residues. CDR3 bases read: TGTGCCAGCAGCCAAAGCGGAGGATCCTACAATGAG. Its translation is CASSQSGGSYNE. The whole CDR3 is CASSQSGGSYNEQFF.

Many counts were recorded for this clone. The CDR3: CSARDVASGMQETQYF. The part of the CDR3 DNA that was read is TGCAGTGCTAGAGATGTGGCTAGCGGGATGCAAGAGACC. This chain links TRBV20-1 with TRBJ2-5, with 9 bases that match TRBD2. The CDR3 end lies 3 residues beyond the end of the read and is filled in from the germline J gene. This CDR3 comprises 16 residues. Germline V gene data show CDR1 as DFQATT and CDR2 as SNEGSKA (reference sequence). With V trimmed by 0 bases and J by 2 bases, 7 bases remained unmatched.

Many counts were recorded for this clone. The CDR3 goes on 3 residues after the read ends, and that part is filled in from the germline J gene. This chain links TRBV5-1 with TRBJ2-1, with TRBD1 matching over 9 bases. The V segment lost 0 bases and the J segment 6 bases; nucleotides outside the gene matches: 7. The CDR3 has 16 amino acids. Germline lookup yields CDR1 SGHRS and CDR2 YFSETQ. The covered CDR3 bases are TGCGCCAGCAGCTTGGCCTTGGACAGGGGTGGCAATGAG. It translates to CASSLALDRGGNE. The whole CDR3 region reads CASSLALDRGGNEQFF.

This clone occurred many times. The read halts 3 residues ahead of the CDR3 end, with the missing end drawn from the germline J gene. This chain uses TRBV18 with TRBJ2-3; 10 nucleotides match TRBD2. The CDR3 extends over 16 amino acids. J gave up 6 bases and V 2 bases, and 8 bases lay outside the gene matches. CDR1 is KGHSH and CDR2 is LQKENI in the germline V gene. Incomplete CDR3 DNA: TGTGCCAGCTCACCAGCGGTAGCGGGAGGTAGTGATACG. Amino acid sequence: CASSPAVAGGSDT. The full CDR3 reads CASSPAVAGGSDTQYF.

On this clone: Read coverage stops 3 residues before the CDR3 terminus; the germline J gene supplies the remainder. The V and J genes are TRBV20-1 and TRBJ1-2; tentatively, D is TRBD1 (5 bases). CDR3 size: 13 residues. V shed 1 base and J shed 7 bases, with 13 bases lying between them. The germline CDR1 and CDR2 sequences are DFQATT and SNEGSKA (reference sequence). CDR3 amino acids: CSARGEGLAGYTF. Incomplete CDR3 DNA: TGCAGTGCTAGAGGCGAGGGGTTGGCTGGC.

This clone occurred many times. The sequenced fragment ends 3 residues before the CDR3 boundary, so the rest is inferred from the germline J gene. The rearrangement links TRBV29-1 to TRBJ2-3; 7 bases match TRBD2. This CDR3 comprises 18 residues. J lost 7 bases, V lost 0 bases, and 19 bases had no gene match. Per germline, CDR1 SQVTM and CDR2 ANQGSEA. The CDR3 region is CSVEDVGDIRGSPNTQYF. The sequenced CDR3 bases are TGCAGCGTTGAAGACGTTGGAGATATACGCGGGAGTCCTAATACG.

This clone has ten or more counts. The read stops 3 residues short of the end of the CDR3; the missing end is completed from the germline J gene. The chain recombines TRBV20-1 with TRBJ1-2; the match to TRBD1 covers 10 bases. Germline V gene data show CDR1 as DFQATT and CDR2 as SNEGSKA (reference sequence). The CDR3 covers 16 residues. The junction had 16 bases not matched to a gene; V was cut back by 7 bases and J by 5 bases. The CDR3 loop reads CSVPTIGRDRGYGYTF. Partial CDR3 DNA: TGCAGTGTCCCTACCATAGGTCGGGACAGGGGTTATGGC.

Points on this clone: The read gets to within 3 residues of the CDR3 end, and the germline J gene fills in the rest. The gene calls are TRBV2 and TRBJ1-1; D perhaps matches TRBD1 (5 bases). V was clipped by 5 bases and J by 5 bases, with 15 bases between them. The CDR3 has 14 amino acids. Germline V gives CDR1 SNHLY, CDR2 FYNNEI. CDR3 sequence: CASSFKRGSTEAFF. The sequenced CDR3 bases are TGTGCCAGCAGTTTTAAAAGGGGCTCGACTGAA.

This clone was detected many times. The covered CDR3 bases are TGCGCCAGCACCGACGGGACTAGCGGTACGGATACG. It translates to CASTDGTSGTDT. The whole CDR3 sequence reads CASTDGTSGTDTQYF. This sequence joins TRBV10-1 and TRBJ2-3; 11 nucleotides agree with TRBD2. The read comes to an end 3 residues before the CDR3 does, leaving the germline J gene to fill in the end. The CDR3 has 15 amino acids. The V gene end was trimmed by 7 bases and the J gene end by 6 bases; junction bases not matched to a gene: 9. Germline values: CDR1 WNHNN, CDR2 SYGVQD (reference sequence).

This clone came up many times. The read comes to an end 3 residues before the CDR3 does, leaving the germline J gene to fill in the end. This chain uses TRBV11-2 with TRBJ2-5, with a weak D call TRBD1 (5 bases). CDR3 length: 13 residues. Trimming took off 3 bases at V and 4 bases at J, with 9 bases between the two ends. The germline V gene encodes CDR1 SGHAT and CDR2 FQNNGV. CDR3 DNA, as far as it was read: TGTGCCAGCAGCTTCGGCAGGGCAGAGACC. Translation: CASSFGRAET. The full CDR3 sequence reads CASSFGRAETQYF.

There are many counts of this clone. The read comes to an end 3 residues before the CDR3 does, leaving the germline J gene to fill in the end. This chain links TRBV5-1 with TRBJ2-5; D is possibly TRBD2 (6 bases). V dropped 3 bases and J dropped 2 bases, with 11 bases sitting between them. The CDR3 length is 14 residues. CDR1 and CDR2 from the germline V gene are SGHRS and YFSETQ. The CDR3 protein is CASSYGTLQETQYF. CDR3 DNA, as far as it was read: TGCGCCAGCAGCTATGGGACTTTACAAGAGACC.

In the case of this clone: The read is 3 residues too short to cover the CDR3 end, so that end is filled in from the germline J gene. The V gene is TRBV13, the J gene TRBJ1-2; 10 bases fit TRBD1. This CDR3 contains 14 residues. In germline, CDR1 is PRHDT, CDR2 FYEKMQ (reference sequence). The trim removed 5 bases at V and 5 bases at J, leaving 5 bases unmatched. CDR3 in amino acids: CASSRDRGGYGYTF. The part of the CDR3 DNA that was read is TGTGCCAGCAGCCGGGACAGGGGAGGGTATGGC.

This clone was counted ten times or more. The read ends 3 residues before the CDR3 terminus; that terminus is restored from the germline J gene. This chain uses TRBV10-3 with TRBJ1-2; no definite D call. The CDR3 spans 16 residues. Germline V gene data show CDR1 as ENHRY and CDR2 as SYGVKD. Incomplete CDR3 DNA: TGTGCCATCAGTGAGCAGAATCGGCAGGATCCGGGGGGC. Its translation: CAISEQNRQDPGG. The entire CDR3 sequence reads CAISEQNRQDPGGYTF.

This clone was detected a few times. Read sequence stops 3 residues before the CDR3 end, and the germline J gene provides the missing end. The rearrangement links TRBV18 to TRBJ2-1; 7 bases agree with TRBD1. Germline loops: CDR1 KGHSH, CDR2 LQKENI. The CDR3 spans 17 residues. Trimming cost V 3 bases and J 4 bases; bases outside gene matches: 12. The CDR3 bases that were read are TGTGCCAGCTCACCGCCGGGACAGCAGATAACATACAATGAG. Its translation: CASSPPGQQITYNE. In full, the CDR3 is CASSPPGQQITYNEQFF.

This clone was observed at least ten times. Read coverage stops 3 residues before the CDR3 terminus; the germline J gene supplies the remainder. The rearrangement links TRBV20-1 to TRBJ2-3; possibly TRBD2 for D (6 bases). V lost 4 bases and J lost 3, with 14 bases in between. The CDR3 spans 14 residues. In germline, CDR1 is DFQATT, CDR2 SNEGSKA (reference sequence). The CDR3 is CSATIRSGTDTQYF. The part of the CDR3 DNA that was read is TGCAGTGCTACAATAAGGAGCGGGACAGATACG.

This clone was seen ten or more times. Incomplete CDR3 DNA: TGTGCCAGCAGCCTAGCGGGTTTGAACAATGAG. Translated, it gives CASSLAGLNNE. The CDR3, in full, reads CASSLAGLNNEQFF. J is TRBJ2-1 and V is TRBV2, with TRBD2 identical over 8 bases. The read terminates 3 residues before the CDR3 end, so the remaining end is supplied by the germline J gene. After removal of 6 bases from V and 5 bases from J, the junction contained 6 bases not matched to a gene. Germline V gene lookup returns CDR1 SNHLY and CDR2 FYNNEI. This CDR3 is built from 14 residues. The entire variable domain, with the rest obtained from reference TRBV2 and TRBJ2-1, is as follows: EPEVTQTPSHQVTQMGQEVILRCVPISNHLYFYWYRQILGQKVEFLVSFYNNEISEKSEIFDDQFSVERPDGSNFTLKIRSTKLEDSAMYFCASSLAGLNNEQFFGPGTRLTVL.